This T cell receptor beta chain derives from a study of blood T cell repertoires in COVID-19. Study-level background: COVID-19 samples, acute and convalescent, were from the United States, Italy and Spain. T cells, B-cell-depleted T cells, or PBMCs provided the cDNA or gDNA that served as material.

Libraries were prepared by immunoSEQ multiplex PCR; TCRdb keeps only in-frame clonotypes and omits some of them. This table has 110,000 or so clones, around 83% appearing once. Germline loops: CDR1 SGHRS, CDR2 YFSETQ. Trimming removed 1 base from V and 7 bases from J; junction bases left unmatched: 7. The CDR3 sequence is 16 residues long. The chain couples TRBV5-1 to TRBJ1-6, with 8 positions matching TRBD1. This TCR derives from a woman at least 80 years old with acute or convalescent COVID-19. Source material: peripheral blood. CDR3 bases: TGCGCCAGCAGCTTGTCCGCAGGGGGCCTAAATTCACCCCTCCACTTT. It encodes CASSLSAGGLNSPLHF.